A selection of T cell receptor beta chains follows, all from one sample in a study of T cell changes during pregnancy in multiple sclerosis. Profiling relied on immunoSEQ multiplex PCR, and the TCRdb table lists in-frame clones only, not all of them. There are tens of thousands of clones in the sample; around 90% occur only once, and approximately 1.7% lies in the top ten. Sequenced material: peripheral blood, taken in the first trimester of pregnancy. These receptors came from a female donor with multiple sclerosis, enrolled in a pregnancy study. The conserved cysteine and the conserved F or W are not part of the CDR3 here. Fields, in order: CDR3 protein, D gene, J gene, CDR3 length, V gene. The D gene is left open where the match is weak.

CDR3aa: ASSQEGGSGYNEQF
d_gene: TRBD2
j_gene: TRBJ2-1
len: 14
v_gene: TRBV4-2

CDR3aa: ASSLVVGYEQY
d_gene: -
j_gene: TRBJ2-7
len: 11
v_gene: TRBV5-1

CDR3aa: AWSVRSGRIYEQY
d_gene: -
j_gene: TRBJ2-7
len: 13
v_gene: TRBV30

CDR3aa: ASIQAGPNTGELF
d_gene: TRBD2
j_gene: TRBJ2-2
len: 13
v_gene: TRBV7-6

CDR3aa: ASSRRGPGEETQY
d_gene: -
j_gene: TRBJ2-5
len: 13
v_gene: TRBV5-1

CDR3aa: ASSQDLSTSLGNEQF
d_gene: -
j_gene: TRBJ2-1
len: 15
v_gene: TRBV4-3

CDR3aa: ASRQGLNEKLF
d_gene: -
j_gene: TRBJ1-4
len: 11
v_gene: TRBV30

CDR3aa: ASSYGASRGDTQY
d_gene: -
j_gene: TRBJ2-3
len: 13
v_gene: TRBV5-1

CDR3aa: ASSKTGGPSSSYEQY
d_gene: TRBD2
j_gene: TRBJ2-7
len: 15
v_gene: TRBV19

CDR3aa: ASGQGETQY
d_gene: -
j_gene: TRBJ2-5
len: 9
v_gene: TRBV6-1

CDR3aa: ASSQEGSGRTNEQF
d_gene: TRBD2
j_gene: TRBJ2-1
len: 14
v_gene: TRBV4-2

CDR3aa: ASSLNTDSTEAF
d_gene: -
j_gene: TRBJ1-1
len: 12
v_gene: TRBV7-9

CDR3aa: ASRFSGRVRDEQY
d_gene: TRBD2
j_gene: TRBJ2-7
len: 13
v_gene: TRBV6-1

CDR3aa: ASSKTSGSSYNEQF
d_gene: -
j_gene: TRBJ2-1
len: 14
v_gene: TRBV21-1

CDR3aa: ASSGQGGPTEAF
d_gene: TRBD1
j_gene: TRBJ1-1
len: 12
v_gene: TRBV9

CDR3aa: ASRYPGQTSNQPQH
d_gene: TRBD1
j_gene: TRBJ1-5
len: 14
v_gene: TRBV6-5

CDR3aa: ASSVAGTQY
d_gene: -
j_gene: TRBJ2-5
len: 9
v_gene: TRBV9

CDR3aa: ASSQGKGGGPSFTSGRINEQF
d_gene: TRBD2
j_gene: TRBJ2-1
len: 21
v_gene: TRBV4-2

CDR3aa: ASSASRGATDTQY
d_gene: -
j_gene: TRBJ2-3
len: 13
v_gene: TRBV11-3

CDR3aa: ASSSWTTPWEQY
d_gene: -
j_gene: TRBJ2-7
len: 12
v_gene: TRBV7-6

CDR3aa: ASSPGQGWYGYT
d_gene: TRBD1
j_gene: TRBJ1-2
len: 12
v_gene: TRBV2

CDR3aa: SVQGYRGLDEQY
d_gene: TRBD1
j_gene: TRBJ2-7
len: 12
v_gene: TRBV29-1

CDR3aa: ASSLGGTHTEAF
d_gene: -
j_gene: TRBJ1-1
len: 12
v_gene: TRBV6-5

CDR3aa: ASTPGQGAVGQPQH
d_gene: TRBD1
j_gene: TRBJ1-5
len: 14
v_gene: TRBV2

CDR3aa: ASSDKENYGYT
d_gene: -
j_gene: TRBJ1-2
len: 11
v_gene: TRBV6-4

CDR3aa: ASSLSYSNQPQH
d_gene: -
j_gene: TRBJ1-5
len: 12
v_gene: TRBV5-1

CDR3aa: ASSPWGREVGEQY
d_gene: TRBD2
j_gene: TRBJ2-7
len: 13
v_gene: TRBV2

CDR3aa: ASSYTGGVNYGYT
d_gene: TRBD1
j_gene: TRBJ1-2
len: 13
v_gene: TRBV27

CDR3aa: ASTMGLAGTDTQY
d_gene: TRBD2
j_gene: TRBJ2-3
len: 13
v_gene: TRBV6-5

CDR3aa: ASSRGLEGEQF
d_gene: -
j_gene: TRBJ2-1
len: 11
v_gene: TRBV5-1

CDR3aa: ASSDGQGYNEQF
d_gene: TRBD1
j_gene: TRBJ2-1
len: 12
v_gene: TRBV6-4

CDR3aa: ASSATGGFYNEQF
d_gene: TRBD2
j_gene: TRBJ2-1
len: 13
v_gene: TRBV6-4

CDR3aa: ASSMRRELAYEQY
d_gene: -
j_gene: TRBJ2-7
len: 13
v_gene: TRBV19

CDR3aa: ASTRDMMNTEAF
d_gene: -
j_gene: TRBJ1-1
len: 12
v_gene: TRBV2

CDR3aa: AGGDREGQPQH
d_gene: TRBD1
j_gene: TRBJ1-5
len: 11
v_gene: TRBV30

CDR3aa: ASSSPGLAGLNTGELF
d_gene: TRBD2
j_gene: TRBJ2-2
len: 16
v_gene: TRBV7-9

CDR3aa: AQGDREVTEAF
d_gene: TRBD1
j_gene: TRBJ1-1
len: 11
v_gene: TRBV30

CDR3aa: ASSQTTGTNHNEQF
d_gene: TRBD2
j_gene: TRBJ2-1
len: 14
v_gene: TRBV5-4

CDR3aa: ASSQVSAYEQY
d_gene: -
j_gene: TRBJ2-7
len: 11
v_gene: TRBV4-1

CDR3aa: ASSPRLAGADEQF
d_gene: TRBD2
j_gene: TRBJ2-1
len: 13
v_gene: TRBV6-5

CDR3aa: ASHRTGGMYEQY
d_gene: TRBD1
j_gene: TRBJ2-7
len: 12
v_gene: TRBV6-1

CDR3aa: ASSPKTSSGNTIY
d_gene: -
j_gene: TRBJ1-3
len: 13
v_gene: TRBV18

CDR3aa: ASRTSGRTATQY
d_gene: TRBD2
j_gene: TRBJ2-3
len: 12
v_gene: TRBV6-5

CDR3aa: ASTRGGNTEAF
d_gene: -
j_gene: TRBJ1-1
len: 11
v_gene: TRBV6-5

CDR3aa: ASSPEGKNYEQY
d_gene: -
j_gene: TRBJ2-7
len: 12
v_gene: TRBV5-1

CDR3aa: AWSVPRVDDTGNTEAF
d_gene: -
j_gene: TRBJ1-1
len: 16
v_gene: TRBV30

CDR3aa: AWSQGLAGELF
d_gene: -
j_gene: TRBJ2-2
len: 11
v_gene: TRBV30

CDR3aa: ASSTGYQETQY
d_gene: -
j_gene: TRBJ2-5
len: 11
v_gene: TRBV2

CDR3aa: ASSLITGGEQY
d_gene: TRBD1
j_gene: TRBJ2-7
len: 11
v_gene: TRBV7-9

CDR3aa: ASSPFYSGSTSYEQY
d_gene: TRBD2
j_gene: TRBJ2-7
len: 15
v_gene: TRBV4-1

CDR3aa: ASSLAHLPYEQY
d_gene: -
j_gene: TRBJ2-7
len: 12
v_gene: TRBV7-9

CDR3aa: ASSLLLAHEQF
d_gene: -
j_gene: TRBJ2-1
len: 11
v_gene: TRBV7-2

CDR3aa: ASSPGQGAEGYT
d_gene: TRBD1
j_gene: TRBJ1-2
len: 12
v_gene: TRBV5-1

CDR3aa: ASSQDPWLAGGSWETQY
d_gene: TRBD2
j_gene: TRBJ2-5
len: 17
v_gene: TRBV4-1

CDR3aa: ASSYGRENEQF
d_gene: -
j_gene: TRBJ2-1
len: 11
v_gene: TRBV6-6

CDR3aa: ASQTRTSPYEQY
d_gene: -
j_gene: TRBJ2-7
len: 12
v_gene: TRBV6-5

CDR3aa: ASSSTDRANTEAF
d_gene: TRBD1
j_gene: TRBJ1-1
len: 13
v_gene: TRBV6-6

CDR3aa: ASSQRTGGVQQY
d_gene: TRBD1
j_gene: TRBJ2-7
len: 12
v_gene: TRBV11-2

CDR3aa: ASSPTGWGDYGYT
d_gene: -
j_gene: TRBJ1-2
len: 13
v_gene: TRBV7-9

CDR3aa: ATAGTMTGNTIY
d_gene: -
j_gene: TRBJ1-3
len: 12
v_gene: TRBV6-5